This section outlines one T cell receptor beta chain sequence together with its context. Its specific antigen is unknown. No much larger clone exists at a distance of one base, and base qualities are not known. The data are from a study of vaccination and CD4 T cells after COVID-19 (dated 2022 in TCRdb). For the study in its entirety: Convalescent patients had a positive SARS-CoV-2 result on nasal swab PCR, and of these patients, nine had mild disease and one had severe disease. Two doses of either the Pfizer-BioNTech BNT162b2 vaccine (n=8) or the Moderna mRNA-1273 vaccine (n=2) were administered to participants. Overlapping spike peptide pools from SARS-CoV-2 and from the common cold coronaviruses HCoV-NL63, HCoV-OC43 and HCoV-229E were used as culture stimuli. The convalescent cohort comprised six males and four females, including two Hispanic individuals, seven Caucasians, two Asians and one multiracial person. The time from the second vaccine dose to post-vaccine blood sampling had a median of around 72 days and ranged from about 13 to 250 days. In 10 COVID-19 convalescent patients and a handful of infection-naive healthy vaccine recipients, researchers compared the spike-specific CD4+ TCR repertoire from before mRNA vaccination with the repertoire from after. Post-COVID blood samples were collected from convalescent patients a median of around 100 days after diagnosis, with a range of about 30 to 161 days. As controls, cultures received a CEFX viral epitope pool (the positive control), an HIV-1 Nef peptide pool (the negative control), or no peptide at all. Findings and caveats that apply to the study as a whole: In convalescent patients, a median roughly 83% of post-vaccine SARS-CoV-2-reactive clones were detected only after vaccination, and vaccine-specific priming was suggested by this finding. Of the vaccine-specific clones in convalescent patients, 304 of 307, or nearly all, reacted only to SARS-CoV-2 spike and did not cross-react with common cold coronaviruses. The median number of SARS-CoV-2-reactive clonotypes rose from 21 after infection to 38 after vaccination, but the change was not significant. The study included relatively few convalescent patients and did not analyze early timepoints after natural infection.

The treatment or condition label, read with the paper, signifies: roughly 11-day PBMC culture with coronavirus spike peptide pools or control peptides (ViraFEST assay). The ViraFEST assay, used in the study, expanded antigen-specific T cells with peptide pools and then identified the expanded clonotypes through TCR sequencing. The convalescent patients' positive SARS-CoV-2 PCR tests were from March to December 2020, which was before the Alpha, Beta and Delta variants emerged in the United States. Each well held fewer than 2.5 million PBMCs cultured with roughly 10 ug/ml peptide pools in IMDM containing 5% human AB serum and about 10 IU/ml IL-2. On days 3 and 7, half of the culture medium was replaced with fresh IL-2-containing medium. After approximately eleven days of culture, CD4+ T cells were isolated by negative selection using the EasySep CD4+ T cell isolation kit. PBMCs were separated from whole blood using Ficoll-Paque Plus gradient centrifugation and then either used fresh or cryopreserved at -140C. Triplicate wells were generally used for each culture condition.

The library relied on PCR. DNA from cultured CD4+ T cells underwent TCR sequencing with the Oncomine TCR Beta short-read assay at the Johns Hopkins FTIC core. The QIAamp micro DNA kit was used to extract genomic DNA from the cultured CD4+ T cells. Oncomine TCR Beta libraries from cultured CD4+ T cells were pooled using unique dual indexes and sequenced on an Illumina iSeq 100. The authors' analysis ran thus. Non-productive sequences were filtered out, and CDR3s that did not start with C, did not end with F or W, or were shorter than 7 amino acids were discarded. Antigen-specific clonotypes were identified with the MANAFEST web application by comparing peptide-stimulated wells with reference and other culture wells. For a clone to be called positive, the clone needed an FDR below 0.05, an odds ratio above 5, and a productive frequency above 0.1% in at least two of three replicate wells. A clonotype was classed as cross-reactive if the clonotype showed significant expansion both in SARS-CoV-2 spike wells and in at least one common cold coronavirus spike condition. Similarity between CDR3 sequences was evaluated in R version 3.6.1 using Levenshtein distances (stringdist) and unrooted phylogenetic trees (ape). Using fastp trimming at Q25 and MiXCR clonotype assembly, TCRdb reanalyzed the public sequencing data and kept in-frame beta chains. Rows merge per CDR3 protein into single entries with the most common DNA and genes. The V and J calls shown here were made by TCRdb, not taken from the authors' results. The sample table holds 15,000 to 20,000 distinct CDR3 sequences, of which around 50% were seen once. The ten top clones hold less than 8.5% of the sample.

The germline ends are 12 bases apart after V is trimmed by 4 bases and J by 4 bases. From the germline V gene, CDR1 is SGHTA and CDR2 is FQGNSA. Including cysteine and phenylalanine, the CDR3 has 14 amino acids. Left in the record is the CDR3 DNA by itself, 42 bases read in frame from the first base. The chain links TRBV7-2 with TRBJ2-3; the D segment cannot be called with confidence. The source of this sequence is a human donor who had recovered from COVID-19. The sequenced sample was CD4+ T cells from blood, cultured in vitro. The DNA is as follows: TGTGCCAGCAGCTCGCCCCAGAACCCAGATACGCAGTATTTT. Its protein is CASSSPQNPDTQYF.